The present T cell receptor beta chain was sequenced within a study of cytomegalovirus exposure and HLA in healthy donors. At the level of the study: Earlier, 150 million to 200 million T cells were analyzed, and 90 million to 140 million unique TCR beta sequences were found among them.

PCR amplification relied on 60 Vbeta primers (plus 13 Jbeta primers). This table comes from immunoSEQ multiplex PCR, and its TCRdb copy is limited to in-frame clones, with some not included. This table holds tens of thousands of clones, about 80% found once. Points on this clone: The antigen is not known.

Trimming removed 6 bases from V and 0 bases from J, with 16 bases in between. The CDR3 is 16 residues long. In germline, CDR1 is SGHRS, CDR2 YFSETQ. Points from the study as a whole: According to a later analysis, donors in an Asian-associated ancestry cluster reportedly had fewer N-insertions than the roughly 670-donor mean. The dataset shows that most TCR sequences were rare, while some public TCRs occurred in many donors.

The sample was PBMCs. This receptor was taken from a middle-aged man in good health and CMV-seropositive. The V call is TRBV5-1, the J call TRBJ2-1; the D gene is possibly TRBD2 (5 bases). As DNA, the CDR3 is TGCGCCAGCACCCCTGGCGGGTCTAGCTCCTACAATGAGCAGTTCTTC. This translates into CASTPGGSSSYNEQFF.